This TCR beta chain derives from a study of control samples from healthy donors and cancer patients. Trimming left V 4 bases short and J 5 bases short, with 8 bases between. Germline CDR1 SNHLY, CDR2 FYNNEI. The CDR3 length is 13 residues. Assay used: immunoSEQ multiplex PCR; TCRdb lists only in-frame clones, some missing. The sample lists about 25,000 clones, approximately 85% seen once, with 6.5% to 8.5% in the top ten. The chain joins TRBV2 to TRBJ2-2; a possible D gene is TRBD2 (5 bases). The receptor comes from a woman aged 60-70 years with head and neck cancer. The material sequenced was PBMCs. The CDR3: CASSVTGTGELFF. The CDR3 coding sequence is TGTGCCAGCAGTGTGACGGGGACCGGGGAGCTGTTTTTT.